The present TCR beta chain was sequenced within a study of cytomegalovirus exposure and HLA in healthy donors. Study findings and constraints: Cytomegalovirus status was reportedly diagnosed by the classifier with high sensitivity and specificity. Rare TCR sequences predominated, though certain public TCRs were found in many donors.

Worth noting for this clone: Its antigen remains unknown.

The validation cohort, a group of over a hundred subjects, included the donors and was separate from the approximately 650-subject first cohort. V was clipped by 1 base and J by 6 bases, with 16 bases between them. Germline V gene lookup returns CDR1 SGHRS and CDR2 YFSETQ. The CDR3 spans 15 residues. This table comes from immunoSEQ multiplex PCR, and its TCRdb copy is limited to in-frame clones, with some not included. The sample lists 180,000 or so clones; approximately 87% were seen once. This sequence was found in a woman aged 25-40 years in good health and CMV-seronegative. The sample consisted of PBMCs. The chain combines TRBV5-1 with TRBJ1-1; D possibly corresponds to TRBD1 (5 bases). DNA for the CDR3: TGCGCCAGCAGCTTGTCGGGGGGGGAGCGGGCTGAAGCTTTCTTT. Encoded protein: CASSLSGGERAEAFF.